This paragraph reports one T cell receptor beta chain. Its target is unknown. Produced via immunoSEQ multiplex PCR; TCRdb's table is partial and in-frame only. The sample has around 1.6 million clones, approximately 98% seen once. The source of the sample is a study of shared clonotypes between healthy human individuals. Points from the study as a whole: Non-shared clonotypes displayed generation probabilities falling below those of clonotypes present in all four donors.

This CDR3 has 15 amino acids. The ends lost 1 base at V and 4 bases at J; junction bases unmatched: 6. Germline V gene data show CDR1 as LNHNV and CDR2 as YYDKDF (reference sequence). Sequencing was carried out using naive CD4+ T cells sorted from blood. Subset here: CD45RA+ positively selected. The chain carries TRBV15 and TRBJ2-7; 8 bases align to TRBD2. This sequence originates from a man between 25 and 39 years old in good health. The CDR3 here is CATSRAAAGVYEQYF. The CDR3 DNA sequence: TGTGCCACCAGCAGAGCCGCAGCGGGGGTTTACGAGCAGTACTTC.